What follows describes a single T cell receptor (beta chain). One Seattle source followed patients from active infection through their disease course. The data were taken from a study of blood T cell repertoires in COVID-19. In the study overall: The origin of the acute and convalescent COVID-19 samples was the United States, Italy and Spain.

Original methodology: Estimates of nucleated cell counts were drawn from the amplification of reference gene primers. The table came from immunoSEQ multiplex PCR; TCRdb's copy has only in-frame clones and leaves some out. Clone size and the V and J calls come from that table; the DNA yielded D and trimming. The profile shows roughly 380,000 clones, 70% to 90% of them singletons. Sequencing used peripheral blood. The clonotype originates from a woman between 40 and 50 years old with COVID-19, enrolled during active disease.

CDR3 DNA sequence: TGTGCCAGTGGCGGACAGGGGGCAAGAGAGACCCAGTACTTC. It codes for CASGGQGARETQYF. V usage is TRBV19 and J usage is TRBJ2-5; 11 positions agree with TRBD1. The CDR3 length is 14 residues. The germline CDR1 and CDR2 sequences are LNHDA and SQIVND (reference sequence). V lost 8 bases and J lost 4; bases outside the gene matches: 6.